Presented here are 8 T cell receptor beta chains from one specimen sequenced in a study of blood T cell repertoires in COVID-19. Here immunoSEQ multiplex PCR was the method, and the copy in TCRdb shows in-frame clones only, minus some. The data contain approximately 300,000 clones, over 90% of them seen just once; the ten biggest clones take up about 4%. Specimen: PBMCs or T cells enriched from blood (not recorded which). The receptors were sampled from a woman aged 30 to 39 who had been exposed to COVID-19.

A note on this clone: The same CDR3 can be traced to other DNA sequences in this sample. V usage is TRBV6-5 and J usage is TRBJ2-3; a weak D match, TRBD2 (6 bases). Trimming pared 6 bases from V and 4 bases from J, leaving 11 bases between. The CDR3 sequence is 13 residues long. CDR1 and CDR2 (germline): MNHEY, SVGAGI. DNA for the CDR3: TGTGCCAGCAGGGGGGGAGCAGCAGATACGCAGTATTTT. Protein: CASRGGAADTQYF.

This clone appeared once. The chain recombines TRBV5-1 with TRBJ1-1; D call uncertain. CDR1 and CDR2 (germline): SGHRS, YFSETQ. The length of the CDR3 is 15 residues. Trimming left V 0 bases short and J 4 bases short, with 13 bases between. The CDR3 spells CASSLVPGFGTEAFF. The DNA for the CDR3 is TGCGCCAGCAGCTTGGTACCGGGGTTTGGCACTGAAGCTTTCTTT.

The chain links TRBV25-1 to TRBJ2-1; 11 bases are shared with TRBD2. Unmatched junction bases numbered 9, after V lost 3 bases and J lost 8 bases. The germline CDR1 and CDR2 sequences are MGHDK and SYGVNS. The CDR3 is made up of 16 amino acids. In nucleotides, the CDR3 is TGTGCCAGCAGTGACGCAATAGCGGGGGGGCTGGATGAGCAGTTCTTC. It encodes CASSDAIAGGLDEQFF.

This clone has just one count. The chain recombines TRBV7-6 with TRBJ1-1; D remains unclear. Germline CDR1 reads SGHVS; CDR2 reads FNYEAQ. V dropped 5 bases and J dropped 2 bases, with 12 bases sitting between them. The CDR3 spans 14 residues. CDR3 region: CASSMPQYNTEAFF. As DNA, the CDR3 is TGTGCCAGCAGCATGCCACAATATAACACTGAAGCTTTCTTT.

J is TRBJ2-1 and V is TRBV6-5, with D perhaps TRBD2 (5 bases). CDR3 size: 15 residues. V lost 6 bases, J lost 2 bases, and 14 bases lay in between. Germline CDR1 is MNHEY and CDR2 is SVGAGI. The CDR3 bases are TGTGCCAGCAGCCAGAATCCGGGGACCTACAATGAGCAGTTCTTC. It translates to CASSQNPGTYNEQFF.

The chain employs TRBV7-9 and TRBJ1-2; 7 bases are shared with TRBD1. This CDR3 has 15 residues. Per the germline V gene, CDR1 is SEHNR and CDR2 is FQNEAQ (reference sequence). V trimming: 1 base; J trimming: 4 bases; junction bases outside the gene matches: 6. The CDR3 loop reads CASSLVGTDFYGYTF. In nucleotides, the CDR3 is TGTGCCAGCAGCTTAGTCGGGACAGATTTCTATGGCTACACCTTC.

This rearrangement joins TRBV7-8 to TRBJ1-5; no clear D. CDR1 SGHVS and CDR2 FQNEAQ come from the germline V gene. This CDR3 comprises 14 residues. V was cut by 2 bases and J by 5 bases, with 10 bases left in between. CDR3 nucleotide sequence: TGTGCCAGCAGCTTACAATTCCAGTATCAGCCCCAGCATTTT. Translated, it gives CASSLQFQYQPQHF.

To note about this clone: This specimen includes other DNA sequences encoding the same CDR3. The chain joins TRBV12-3 or TRBV12-4 to TRBJ2-7; possibly TRBD2 for D (6 bases). Trimming cost V 3 bases and J 7 bases, with 7 bases left between them. This CDR3 has 11 amino acids. CDR3 sequence: CASSLGGEQYF. The CDR3 DNA follows: TGTGCCAGCAGTTTGGGGGGAGAGCAGTACTTC.